This is a list of T cell receptor beta chains from one sample in a study of T cells in Graves' hyperthyroidism and ophthalmopathy. Each CDR3 protein is one row after TCRdb ran MiXCR on the multiplex PCR reads. This sample carries about 250,000 distinct CDR3 sequences, approximately 23% of them seen once, and the ten largest clones take around 32%. The sample consisted of blood. These receptors all stem from a woman aged 40 to 49 with Graves' ophthalmopathy. Each CDR3 is given with its conserved first and last residue. Fields, in order: V gene, clone size, J gene, D gene, CDR3 DNA, CDR3 protein. A D gene is named only where the DNA matches it firmly. Clone sizes are given selectively: once, few, many, or a class where the clone is expanded.

>TRBV2|many|TRBJ2-5|.
TGTGCCAGCAGGCACACCTTTACCCAGCGCAACCAAGAGACCCAGTACTTC
CASRHTFTQRNQETQYF
>TRBV14|many|TRBJ2-2|.
TGTGCCAGCAGCCAAACCGGGGAGCTGTTTTTT
CASSQTGELFF
>TRBV3-1|many|TRBJ2-7|.
TGTGCCAGCAGCTACTCTACGGGCGAGCAGTACTTC
CASSYSTGEQYF
>TRBV6-5|many|TRBJ1-3|TRBD1
TGTGCCAGCATCCCACAGGGGGCGAATACCATATATTTT
CASIPQGANTIYF
>TRBV28|many|TRBJ2-2|.
TGTGCCAGCAGTATTAGCGGGAACACCGGGGAGCTGTTTTTT
CASSISGNTGELFF
>TRBV30|many|TRBJ1-5|.
TGTGCCTGGAGTGGGAATGGGCAGCCCCAGCATTTT
CAWSGNGQPQHF
>TRBV19|few|TRBJ2-7|TRBD2
TGTGCCAGTCCTCGGGGGGAACCCTACGAGCAGTACTTC
CASPRGEPYEQYF
>TRBV29-1|many|TRBJ2-7|.
TGCAGCGTGCCAACATGGGAGGGGGCCAGCGAGCAGTACTTC
CSVPTWEGASEQYF
>TRBV29-1|few|TRBJ2-7|.
TGCAGCGTTGAAACGGATCACGAGCAGTACTTC
CSVETDHEQYF
>TRBV30|few|TRBJ2-5|TRBD2
TGTGCCTGGATGATAATTCGCGGGAGGGCCTCGGAGACCCAGTACTTC
CAWMIIRGRASETQYF
>TRBV30|.|TRBJ1-2|.
TGTGCCTGGAGTGTAACAGAATATGGCTACACCTTC
CAWSVTEYGYTF
>TRBV6-5|.|TRBJ1-2|TRBD1
TGTGCCAGCAGTTACTCGACGACAGGGGGCATTTCCGCCTTC
CASSYSTTGGISAF
>TRBV5-1|many|TRBJ2-5|.
TGCGCCAGCAGCTTGTCCCTCCCCGTGGAGGGAAGGTCGATGCGGCAAGAGACCCAGTACTTC
CASSLSLPVEGRSMRQETQYF
>TRBV28|many|TRBJ2-7|.
TGTGCCAGCAGTTTATTTAGGGGGGGCTACGAGCAGTACTTC
CASSLFRGGYEQYF
>TRBV6-5|many|TRBJ1-2|.
TGTGCCAGCAGTTACTCAAGCGGTTGGGGCAAAAACTATGGCTACACCTTC
CASSYSSGWGKNYGYTF
>TRBV30|.|TRBJ2-5|.
TGTGCCTGGAGTAACCAAGAGACCCAGTACTTC
CAWSNQETQYF
>TRBV27|many|TRBJ2-7|.
TGTGCCAGCGGCCGATCGGGCCTGGACTACGAGCAGTACTTC
CASGRSGLDYEQYF